This TCR beta chain was profiled in a study of PD-1 blockade in classical Hodgkin lymphoma. Study-wide results and caveats: Patients newly diagnosed and complete responders had comparable baseline diversity. There was a significant rise in CD4+ TCR diversity by C4D1, with no such rise for CD8+.

Clones were read by immunoSEQ multiplex PCR, and TCRdb kept only the in-frame ones, dropping some. The sample comprises 25,000 to 30,000 clones, roughly 88% of which are singletons, and less than 7.5% rests with the top ten. CDR3 size: 16 residues. With 0 bases clipped from V and 8 bases from J, the junction kept 6 bases outside the gene matches. Per the germline V gene, CDR1 is SGHVS and CDR2 is FQNEAQ. Each patient experienced a relapse that followed autologous stem cell transplantation, and brentuximab vedotin exposure varied. Negative selection with magnets was how CD8+ T cells were isolated from the thawed PBMCs. Complete response, partial response or progressive disease were the best responses. Only one count was recorded for this clone. Its antigen remains unknown.

The chain has TRBV7-8 and TRBJ1-4, with 10 bases matching TRBD1. The clonotype was recovered from a human donor with classical Hodgkin lymphoma. This sample comprised CD8+ T cells from blood, obtained at baseline. The CDR3 sequence is CASSLAGGQGREKLFF. The CDR3 DNA sequence: TGTGCCAGCAGCTTAGCGGGGGGACAGGGGAGGGAAAAACTGTTTTTT.